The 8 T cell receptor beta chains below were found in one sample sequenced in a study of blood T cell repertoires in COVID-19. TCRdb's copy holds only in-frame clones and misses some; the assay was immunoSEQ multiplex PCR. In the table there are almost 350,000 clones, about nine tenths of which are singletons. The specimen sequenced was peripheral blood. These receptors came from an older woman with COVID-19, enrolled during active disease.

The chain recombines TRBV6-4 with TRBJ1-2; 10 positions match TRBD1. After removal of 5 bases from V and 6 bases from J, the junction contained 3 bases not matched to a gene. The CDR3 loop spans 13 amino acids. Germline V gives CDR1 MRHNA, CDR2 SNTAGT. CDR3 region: CASSRQGANGYTF. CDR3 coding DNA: TGTGCCAGCAGTCGACAGGGGGCAAATGGCTACACCTTC.

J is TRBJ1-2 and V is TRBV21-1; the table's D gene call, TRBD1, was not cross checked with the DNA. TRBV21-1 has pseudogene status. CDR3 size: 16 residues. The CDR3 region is CASSKGLTQGRDGYTF. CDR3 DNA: TGTGCCAGCAGCAAAGGCCTCACACAGGGTAGGGATGGCTACACCTTC.

CDR3: CASSRDTSNQPQHF. The CDR3 DNA is TGTGCCAGCAGCCGGGATACGAGCAATCAGCCCCAGCATTTT. The chain carries TRBV9 and TRBJ1-5; D not certain. Germline values: CDR1 SGDLS, CDR2 YYNGEE. The CDR3 runs 14 residues. Trimming took 4 bases from V and 1 from J, leaving 9 bases between them.

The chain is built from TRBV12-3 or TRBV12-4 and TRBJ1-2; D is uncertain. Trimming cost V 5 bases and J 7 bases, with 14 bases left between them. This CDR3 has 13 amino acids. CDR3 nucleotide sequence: TGTGCCAGCAGTCTCCTGATCGCGGGTGGCTACACCTTC. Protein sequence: CASSLLIAGGYTF.

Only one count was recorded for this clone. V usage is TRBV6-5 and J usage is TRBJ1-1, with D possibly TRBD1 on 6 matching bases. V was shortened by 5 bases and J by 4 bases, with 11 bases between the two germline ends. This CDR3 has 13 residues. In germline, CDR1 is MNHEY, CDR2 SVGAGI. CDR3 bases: TGTGCCAGCAGTCGCAACAGGGTCACTGAAGCTTTCTTT. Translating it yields CASSRNRVTEAFF.

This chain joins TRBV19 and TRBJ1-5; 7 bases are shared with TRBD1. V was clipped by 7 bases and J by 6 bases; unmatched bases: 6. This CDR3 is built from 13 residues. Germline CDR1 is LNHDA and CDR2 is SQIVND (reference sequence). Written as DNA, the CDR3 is TGTGCCAGTATAATAGACAGGGCTCAGCCCCAGCATTTT. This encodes CASIIDRAQPQHF.

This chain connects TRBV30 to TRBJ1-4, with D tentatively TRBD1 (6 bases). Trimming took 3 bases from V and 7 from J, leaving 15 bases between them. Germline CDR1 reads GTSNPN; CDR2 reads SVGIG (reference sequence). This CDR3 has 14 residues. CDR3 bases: TGTGCCTGGAGGACACAGGGTGGGGCTGAAAAACTGTTTTTT. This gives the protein CAWRTQGGAEKLFF.

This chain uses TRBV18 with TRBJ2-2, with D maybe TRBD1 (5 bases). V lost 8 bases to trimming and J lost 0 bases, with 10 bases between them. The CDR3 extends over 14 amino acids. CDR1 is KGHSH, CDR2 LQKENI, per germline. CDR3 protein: CASRQRANTGELFF. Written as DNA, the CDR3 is TGTGCCAGCCGACAGAGAGCGAACACCGGGGAGCTGTTTTTT. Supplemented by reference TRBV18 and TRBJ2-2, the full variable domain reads NAGVMQNPRHLVRRRGQEARLRCSPMKGHSHVYWYRQLPEEGLKFMVYLQKENIIDESGMPKERFSAEFPKEGPSILRIQQVVRGDSAAYFCASRQRANTGELFFGEGSRLTVL.